Included here is one T cell receptor (beta chain) sequence, with context. J was trimmed by 4 bases and V by 4 bases; bases with no gene match: 7. The CDR3 is made up of 16 amino acids. CDR1 and CDR2 (germline): SGDLS, YYNGEE. Here immunoSEQ multiplex PCR was the method, and the copy in TCRdb shows in-frame clones only, minus some. Of around 9,000 clones listed, 70% to 80% are singletons. The data belong to a study of early stage breast cancer tumors. Study-wide background: ER+/PR+/HER2- status applied to twelve of 16 invasive breast tumors.

This chain uses TRBV9 with TRBJ2-7; 14 bases line up with TRBD2. This TCR was recovered from a person aged 55 to 75 with breast cancer. Sequenced sample: normal breast tissue next to the tumor. The DNA of the CDR3 is TGTGCCAGCAGCCCCCAAGGGACTAGCGGGAGATACGAGCAGTACTTC. Translating it yields CASSPQGTSGRYEQYF.